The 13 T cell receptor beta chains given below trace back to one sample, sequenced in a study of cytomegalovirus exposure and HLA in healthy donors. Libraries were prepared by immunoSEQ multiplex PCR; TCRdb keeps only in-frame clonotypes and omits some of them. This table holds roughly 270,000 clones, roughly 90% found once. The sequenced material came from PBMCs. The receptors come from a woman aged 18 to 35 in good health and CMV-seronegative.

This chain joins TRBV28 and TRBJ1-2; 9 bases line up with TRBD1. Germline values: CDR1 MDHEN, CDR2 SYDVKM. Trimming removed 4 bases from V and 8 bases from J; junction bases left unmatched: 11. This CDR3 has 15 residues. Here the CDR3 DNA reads TGTGCCAGCAGTTACTACCGGGACAGGGCTCAGGGCTACACCTTC. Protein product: CASSYYRDRAQGYTF.

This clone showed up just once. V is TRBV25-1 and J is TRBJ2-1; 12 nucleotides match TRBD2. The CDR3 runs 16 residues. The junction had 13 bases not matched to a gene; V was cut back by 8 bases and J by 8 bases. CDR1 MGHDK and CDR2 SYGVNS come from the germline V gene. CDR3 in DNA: TGTGCCAGCGGATCTCTAGCGGGAGGGCCGGGGGATGAGCAGTTCTTC. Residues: CASGSLAGGPGDEQFF.

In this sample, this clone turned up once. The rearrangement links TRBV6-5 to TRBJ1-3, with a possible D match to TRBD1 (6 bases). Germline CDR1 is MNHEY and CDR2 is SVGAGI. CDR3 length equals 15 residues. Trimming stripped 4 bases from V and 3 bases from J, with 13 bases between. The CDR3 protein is CASSWGQGNGNTIYF. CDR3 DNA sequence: TGTGCCAGCAGTTGGGGACAAGGGAATGGAAACACCATATATTTT.

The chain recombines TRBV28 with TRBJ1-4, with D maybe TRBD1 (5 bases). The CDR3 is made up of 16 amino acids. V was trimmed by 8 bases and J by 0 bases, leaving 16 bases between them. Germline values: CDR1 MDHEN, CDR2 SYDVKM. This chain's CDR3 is CASLGAGHSTNEKLFF. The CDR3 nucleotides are TGTGCCAGCCTAGGAGCAGGGCATTCAACTAATGAAAAACTGTTTTTT.

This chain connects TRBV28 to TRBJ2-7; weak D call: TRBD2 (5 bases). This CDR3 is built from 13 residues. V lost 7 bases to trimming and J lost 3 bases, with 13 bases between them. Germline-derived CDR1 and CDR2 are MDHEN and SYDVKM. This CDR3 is CASIRSAHYEQYF. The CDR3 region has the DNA TGTGCCAGCATCCGTAGCGCCCACTACGAGCAGTACTTC.

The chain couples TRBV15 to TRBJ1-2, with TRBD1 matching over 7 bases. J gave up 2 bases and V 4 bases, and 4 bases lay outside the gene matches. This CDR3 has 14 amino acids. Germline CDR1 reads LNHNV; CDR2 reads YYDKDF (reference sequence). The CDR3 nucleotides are TGTGCCACCAGCAAACCGGGACAGAACTATGGCTACACCTTC. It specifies CATSKPGQNYGYTF.

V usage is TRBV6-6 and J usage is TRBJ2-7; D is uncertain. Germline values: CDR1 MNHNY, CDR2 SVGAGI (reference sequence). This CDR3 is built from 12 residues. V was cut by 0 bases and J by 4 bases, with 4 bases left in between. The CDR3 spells CASSYSRYEQYF. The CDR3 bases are TGTGCCAGCAGTTACTCTCGGTACGAGCAGTACTTC.

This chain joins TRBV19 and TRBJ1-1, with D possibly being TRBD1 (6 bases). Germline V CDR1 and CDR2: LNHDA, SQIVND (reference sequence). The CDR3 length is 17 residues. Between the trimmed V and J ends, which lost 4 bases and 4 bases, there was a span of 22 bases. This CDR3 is CASSTHRVLFEGTEAFF. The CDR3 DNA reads TGTGCCAGTAGTACCCACAGGGTTTTATTTGAGGGCACTGAAGCTTTCTTT.

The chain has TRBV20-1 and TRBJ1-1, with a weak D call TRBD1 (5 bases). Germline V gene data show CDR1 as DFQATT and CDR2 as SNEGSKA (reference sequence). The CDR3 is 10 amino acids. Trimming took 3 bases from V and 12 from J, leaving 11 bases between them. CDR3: CSASREESFF. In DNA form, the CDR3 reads TGCAGTGCTAGCAGGGAAGAATCTTTCTTT.

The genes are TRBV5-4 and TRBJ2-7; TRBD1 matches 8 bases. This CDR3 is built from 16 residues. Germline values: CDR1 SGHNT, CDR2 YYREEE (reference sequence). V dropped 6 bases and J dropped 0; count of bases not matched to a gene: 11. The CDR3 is CASNSAGGGFSYEQYF. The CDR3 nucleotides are TGTGCCAGCAACTCTGCAGGGGGCGGTTTCTCCTACGAGCAGTACTTC.

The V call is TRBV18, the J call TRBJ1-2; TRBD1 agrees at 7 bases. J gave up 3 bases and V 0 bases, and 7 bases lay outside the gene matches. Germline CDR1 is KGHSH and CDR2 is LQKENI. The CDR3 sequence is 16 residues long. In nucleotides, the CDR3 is TGTGCCAGCTCACCACCGGTAATGACAGGGTACTATGGCTACACCTTC. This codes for CASSPPVMTGYYGYTF.

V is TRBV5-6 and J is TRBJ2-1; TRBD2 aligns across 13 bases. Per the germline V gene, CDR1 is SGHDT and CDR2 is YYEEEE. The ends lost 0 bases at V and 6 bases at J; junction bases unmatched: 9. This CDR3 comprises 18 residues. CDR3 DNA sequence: TGTGCCAGCAGCTTGGAGGTTGTCTGGACTAGCGGGAGCAATGAGCAGTTCTTC. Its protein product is CASSLEVVWTSGSNEQFF.

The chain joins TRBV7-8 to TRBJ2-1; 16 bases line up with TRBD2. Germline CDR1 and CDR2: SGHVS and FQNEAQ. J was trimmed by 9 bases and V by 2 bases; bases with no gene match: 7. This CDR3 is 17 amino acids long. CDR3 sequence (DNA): TGTGCCAGCAGCTTAACGGGACTAGCGGGAGGGCCCGGTGAGCAGTTCTTC. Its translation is CASSLTGLAGGPGEQFF.